The sequence of this TCR beta chain was determined in a study of vaccination and CD4 T cells after COVID-19. The overall study: A positive SARS-CoV-2 nasal swab PCR result was recorded for each convalescent patient; about 9 were mild and one severe.

Treatment: approximately 10-day PBMC culture with coronavirus spike peptide pools or control peptides (ViraFEST assay). The CDR3 consists of 14 residues. Trimming removed 6 bases from V and 1 base from J, with 13 bases in between. Germline V gene lookup returns CDR1 SGHNT and CDR2 YYREEE (reference sequence). Scientists ran DNA taken from cultured CD4+ T cells through the Oncomine TCR Beta short-read assay for sequencing. Genomic DNA was isolated from CD4+ T cells that had been cultured. TCRdb reprocessed the PCR reads via MiXCR and lists one record per CDR3 protein. The sample consists of approximately 10,000 distinct CDR3 sequences, about 56% of them appearing once. As regards this clonotype: As yet, its antigen is unknown.

Sequencing was done on a sample of CD4+ T cells from blood, cultured in vitro. The source of this sequence is a human donor who had recovered from COVID-19. The rearrangement joins TRBV5-4 to TRBJ1-1, with TRBD1 as a possible D gene (6 bases). The CDR3 coding sequence is TGTGCCAGCACCCTGAGGGGGGCGAACACTGAAGCTTTCTTT. It encodes CASTLRGANTEAFF.